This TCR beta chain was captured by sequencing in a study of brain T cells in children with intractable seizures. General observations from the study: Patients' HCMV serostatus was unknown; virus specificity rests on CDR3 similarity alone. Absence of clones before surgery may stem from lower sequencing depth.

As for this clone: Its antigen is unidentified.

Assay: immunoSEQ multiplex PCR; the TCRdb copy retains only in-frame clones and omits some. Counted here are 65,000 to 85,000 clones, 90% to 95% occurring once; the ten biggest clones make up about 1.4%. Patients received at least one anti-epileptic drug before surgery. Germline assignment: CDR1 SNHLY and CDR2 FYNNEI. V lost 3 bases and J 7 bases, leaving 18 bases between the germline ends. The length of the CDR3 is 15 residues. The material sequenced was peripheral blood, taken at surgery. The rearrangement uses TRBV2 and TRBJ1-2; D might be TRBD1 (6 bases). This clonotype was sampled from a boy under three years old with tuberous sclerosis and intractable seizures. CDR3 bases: TGTGCCAGCAGTGAGGAAGGCAGGGGCGAGGGTGGCTACACCTTC. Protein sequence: CASSEEGRGEGGYTF.